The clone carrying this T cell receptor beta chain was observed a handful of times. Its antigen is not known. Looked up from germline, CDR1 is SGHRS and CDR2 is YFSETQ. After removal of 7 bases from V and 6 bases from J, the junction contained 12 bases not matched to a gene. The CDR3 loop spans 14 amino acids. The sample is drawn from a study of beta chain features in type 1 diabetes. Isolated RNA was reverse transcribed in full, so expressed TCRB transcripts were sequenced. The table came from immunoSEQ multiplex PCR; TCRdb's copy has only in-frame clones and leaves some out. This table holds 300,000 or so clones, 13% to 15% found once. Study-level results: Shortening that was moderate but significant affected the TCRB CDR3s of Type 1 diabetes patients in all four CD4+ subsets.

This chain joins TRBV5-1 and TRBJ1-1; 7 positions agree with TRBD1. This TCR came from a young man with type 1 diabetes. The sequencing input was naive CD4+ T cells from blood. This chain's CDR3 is CASVKTGESAEAFF. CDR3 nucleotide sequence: TGCGCCAGCGTAAAAACAGGGGAATCCGCTGAAGCTTTCTTT.